This TCR beta chain was captured by sequencing in a study of PD-L1 blockade in urothelial cancer. V was clipped by 3 bases and J by 4 bases; unmatched bases: 4. There are 15 residues in the CDR3. Germline CDR1 MNHEY, CDR2 SMNVEV (reference sequence). Repertoires were generated with immunoSEQ multiplex PCR, while TCRdb's copy carries only in-frame clones and drops some. The sample contains tens of thousands of clones, 88% of which appear only once. Time point in this sample: peripheral blood 6 weeks after treatment start. Study findings and constraints: Blood TCR clonality below the median before treatment was a predictor of better survival.

Concerning this clone itself: Its antigen is not identified.

V gene TRBV27 combines with J gene TRBJ2-1; 9 bases align to TRBD1. The sequencing used PBMCs, collected around atezolizumab (anti-PD-L1) treatment. This receptor was taken from a man in his sixties with urothelial cancer. The CDR3 DNA sequence: TGTGCCAGCAGTTTGCGGGGGACAGGGTACAATGAGCAGTTCTTC. Translated: CASSLRGTGYNEQFF.